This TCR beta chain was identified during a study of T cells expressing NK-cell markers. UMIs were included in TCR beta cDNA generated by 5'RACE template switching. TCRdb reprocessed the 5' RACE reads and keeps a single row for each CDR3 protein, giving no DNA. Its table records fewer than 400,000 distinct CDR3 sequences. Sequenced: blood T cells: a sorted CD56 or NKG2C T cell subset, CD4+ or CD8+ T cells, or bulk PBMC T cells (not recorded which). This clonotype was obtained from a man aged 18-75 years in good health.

CDR3 sequence: CASSPLQGAENIQYF. This chain links TRBV18 with TRBJ2-4; absent DNA, TCRdb's TRBD1 call cannot be checked. The CDR3 has 15 amino acids. CDR1 and CDR2 from the germline V gene are KGHSH and LQKENI.